This TCR beta chain was recorded in a study of shared clonotypes between healthy human individuals. General study results and limits: Estimated clonotype richness was generally higher in naive than memory subsets.

Trimming removed 3 bases at V and 4 bases at J, with 8 bases between. In germline, CDR1 is LNHDA, CDR2 SQIVND (reference sequence). The CDR3 totals 13 residues. Only in-frame clones appear in the TCRdb table, and some are missing; sequencing was by immunoSEQ multiplex PCR. Here the sample spans approximately 1.5 million clones, around 98% being singletons. Worth noting for this clone: Its cognate antigen is unknown.

The TCR originated in a man aged 30-40 years in good health. The chain couples TRBV19 to TRBJ2-3; unclear D gene. Source material: naive CD4+ T cells sorted from blood. The subset was: CD45RA+ positively selected. The DNA of the CDR3 is TGTGCCAGTAGTATTGAGTGGGCAGATACGCAGTATTTT. This encodes CASSIEWADTQYF.